The sample holds many counts of the clone carrying this TCR beta chain. Its target is not known. The CDR3 has 17 amino acids. In germline, CDR1 is LGHDT, CDR2 YNNKEL (reference sequence). V lost 0 bases and J 0 bases, leaving 15 bases between the germline ends. The sample comes from a study of T cells in Graves' hyperthyroidism and ophthalmopathy. Study-wide points: For ophthalmopathy, model prediction preceded onset by a median roughly 6.5 months.

The investigators amplified TCR beta CDR3 regions from RNA transcripts. Carried out on the TCR CDR3, a first-round RT-PCR used the HTBI primer set. From the multiplex PCR reads, TCRdb called clonotypes with MiXCR, one entry per CDR3 protein. The sample shows a few hundred thousand distinct CDR3 sequences, 15% to 18% of them seen only once. Those with hyperthyroidism were 18 to 65 years old, newly diagnosed, and ill for under 2 months. Diagnoses were made from clinical symptoms, serum measures (thyroxine and TRAb), thyroid ultrasound and orbital computed tomography. This TCR was recovered from a woman aged 18-29 years with Graves' hyperthyroidism. The gene calls are TRBV3-1 and TRBJ2-7; unclear D gene. The source material was blood. CDR3 region: CASSQDRWAPRSYEQYF. CDR3 sequence (DNA): TGTGCCAGCAGCCAAGATCGTTGGGCCCCCCGCTCCTACGAGCAGTACTTC.